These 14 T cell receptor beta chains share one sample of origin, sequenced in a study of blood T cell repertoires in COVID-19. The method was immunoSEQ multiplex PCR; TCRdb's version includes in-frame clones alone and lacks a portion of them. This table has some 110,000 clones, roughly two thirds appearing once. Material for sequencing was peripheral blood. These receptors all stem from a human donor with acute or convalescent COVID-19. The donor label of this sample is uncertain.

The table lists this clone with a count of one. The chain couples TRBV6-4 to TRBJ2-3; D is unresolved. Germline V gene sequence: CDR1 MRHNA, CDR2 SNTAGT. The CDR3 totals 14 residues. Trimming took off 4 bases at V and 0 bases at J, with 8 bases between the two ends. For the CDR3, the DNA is TGTGCCAGCAGTGTCACTGTTAGCACAGATACGCAGTATTTT. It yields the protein CASSVTVSTDTQYF.

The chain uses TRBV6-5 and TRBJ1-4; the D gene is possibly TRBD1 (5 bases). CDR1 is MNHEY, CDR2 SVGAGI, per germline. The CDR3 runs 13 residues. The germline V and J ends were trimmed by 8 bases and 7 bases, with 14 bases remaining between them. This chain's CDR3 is CASGSGSREKLFF. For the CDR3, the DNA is TGTGCCAGCGGATCAGGGTCTCGTGAAAAACTGTTTTTT.

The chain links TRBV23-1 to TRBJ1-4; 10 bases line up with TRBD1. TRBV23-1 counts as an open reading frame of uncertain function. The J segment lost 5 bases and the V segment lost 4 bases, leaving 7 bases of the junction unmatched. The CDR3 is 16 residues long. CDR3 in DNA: TGCGCCAGCAGTCGCCGACAGGGGGCGAGGAATGAAAAACTGTTTTTT. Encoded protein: CASSRRQGARNEKLFF.

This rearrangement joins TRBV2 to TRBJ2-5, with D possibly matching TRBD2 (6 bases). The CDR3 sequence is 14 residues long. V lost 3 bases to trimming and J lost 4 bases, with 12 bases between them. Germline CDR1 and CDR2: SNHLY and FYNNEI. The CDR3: CASSDRQGGETQYF. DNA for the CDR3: TGTGCCAGCAGTGACCGCCAGGGAGGAGAGACCCAGTACTTC.

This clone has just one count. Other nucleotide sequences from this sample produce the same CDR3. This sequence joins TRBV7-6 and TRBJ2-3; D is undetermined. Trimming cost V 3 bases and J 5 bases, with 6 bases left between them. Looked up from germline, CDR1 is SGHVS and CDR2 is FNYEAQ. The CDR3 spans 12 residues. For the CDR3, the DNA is TGTGCCAGCAGCTTTTCGGGAGATACGCAGTATTTT. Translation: CASSFSGDTQYF.

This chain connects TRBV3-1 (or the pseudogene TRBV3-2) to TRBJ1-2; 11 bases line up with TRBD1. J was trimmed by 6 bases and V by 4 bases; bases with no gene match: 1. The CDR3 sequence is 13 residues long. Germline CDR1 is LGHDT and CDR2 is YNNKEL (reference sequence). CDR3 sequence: CASSRTGGDGYTF. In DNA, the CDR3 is TGTGCCAGCAGCCGGACAGGGGGCGATGGCTACACCTTC.

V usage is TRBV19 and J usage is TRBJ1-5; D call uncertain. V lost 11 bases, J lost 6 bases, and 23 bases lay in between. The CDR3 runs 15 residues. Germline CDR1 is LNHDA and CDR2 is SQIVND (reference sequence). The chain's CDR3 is CASKTRSEGRQPQHF. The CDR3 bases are TGTGCCTCTAAAACAAGGTCGGAGGGTCGTCAGCCCCAGCATTTT.

CDR3 sequence: CASSFGDRDQETQYF. As DNA, the CDR3 is TGCGCCAGCAGCTTCGGGGACAGGGATCAAGAGACCCAGTACTTC. The rearrangement links TRBV5-1 to TRBJ2-5; the match to TRBD1 covers 9 bases. The CDR3 has 15 amino acids. V dropped 2 bases and J dropped 2; count of bases not matched to a gene: 4. The germline CDR1 and CDR2 sequences are SGHRS and YFSETQ.

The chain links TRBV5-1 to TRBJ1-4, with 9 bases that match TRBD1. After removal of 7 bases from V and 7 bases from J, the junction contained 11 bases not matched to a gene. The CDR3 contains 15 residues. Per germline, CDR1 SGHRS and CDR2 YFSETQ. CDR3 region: CASREGTGSVEKLFF. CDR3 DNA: TGCGCCAGCCGGGAGGGGACAGGGTCTGTTGAAAAACTGTTTTTT.

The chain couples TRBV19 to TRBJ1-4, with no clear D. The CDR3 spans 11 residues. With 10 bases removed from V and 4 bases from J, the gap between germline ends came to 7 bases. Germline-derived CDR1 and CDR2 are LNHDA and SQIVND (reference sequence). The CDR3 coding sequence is TGTGCCACCGCCGGTAATGAAAAACTGTTTTTT. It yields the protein CATAGNEKLFF.

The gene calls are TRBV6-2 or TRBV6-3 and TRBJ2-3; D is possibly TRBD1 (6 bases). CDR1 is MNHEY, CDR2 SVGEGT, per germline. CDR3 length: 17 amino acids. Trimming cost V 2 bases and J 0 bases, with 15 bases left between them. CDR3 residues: CASSYKLRGSSTDTQYF. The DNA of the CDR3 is TGTGCCAGCAGTTACAAGCTAAGGGGGTCTAGCACAGATACGCAGTATTTT.

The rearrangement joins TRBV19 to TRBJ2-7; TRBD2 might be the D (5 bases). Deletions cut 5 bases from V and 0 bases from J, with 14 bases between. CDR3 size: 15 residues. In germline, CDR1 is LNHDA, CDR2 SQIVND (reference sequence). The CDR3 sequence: CASSVLEGTSYEQYF. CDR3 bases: TGTGCCAGTAGTGTCCTTGAGGGTACCTCCTACGAGCAGTACTTC. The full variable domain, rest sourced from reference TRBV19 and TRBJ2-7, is DGGITQSPKYLFRKEGQNVTLSCEQNLNHDAMYWYRQDPGQGLRLIYYSQIVNDFQKGDIAEGYSVSREKKESFPLTVTSAQKNPTAFYLCASSVLEGTSYEQYFGPGTRLTVT.

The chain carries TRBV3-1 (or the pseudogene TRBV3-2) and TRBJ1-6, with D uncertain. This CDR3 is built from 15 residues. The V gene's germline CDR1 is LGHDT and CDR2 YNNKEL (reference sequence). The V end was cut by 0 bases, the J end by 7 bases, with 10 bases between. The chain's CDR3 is CASSQETSVNSPLHF. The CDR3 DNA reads TGTGCCAGCAGCCAAGAGACGAGCGTAAATTCACCCCTCCACTTT.

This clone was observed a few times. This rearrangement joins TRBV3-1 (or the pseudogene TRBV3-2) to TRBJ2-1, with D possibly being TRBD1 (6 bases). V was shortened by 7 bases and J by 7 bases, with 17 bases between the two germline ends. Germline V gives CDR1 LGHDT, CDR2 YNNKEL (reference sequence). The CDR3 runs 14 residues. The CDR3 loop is CASNGENRANEQFF. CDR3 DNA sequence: TGTGCCAGCAACGGGGAGAACAGGGCTAATGAGCAGTTCTTC.